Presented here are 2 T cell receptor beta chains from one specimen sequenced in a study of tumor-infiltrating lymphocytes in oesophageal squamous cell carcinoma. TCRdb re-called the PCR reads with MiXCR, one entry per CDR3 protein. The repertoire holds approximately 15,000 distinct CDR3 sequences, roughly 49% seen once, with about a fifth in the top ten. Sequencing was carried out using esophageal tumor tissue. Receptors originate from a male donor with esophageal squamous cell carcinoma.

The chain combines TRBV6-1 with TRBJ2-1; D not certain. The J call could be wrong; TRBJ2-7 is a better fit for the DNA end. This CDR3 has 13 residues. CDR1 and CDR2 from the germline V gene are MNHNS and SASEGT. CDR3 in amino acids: CASSQLYDSEQYF. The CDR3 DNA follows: TGTGCCAGCAGTCAACTCTATGATAGCGAGCAGTACTTC.

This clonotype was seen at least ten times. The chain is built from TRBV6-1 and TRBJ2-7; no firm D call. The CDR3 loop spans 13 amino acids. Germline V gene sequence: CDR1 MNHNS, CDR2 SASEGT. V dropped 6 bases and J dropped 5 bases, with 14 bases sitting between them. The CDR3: CASRWGSQDEQYF. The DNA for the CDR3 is TGTGCCAGCAGATGGGGTTCCCAGGACGAGCAGTACTTC.